These 12 T cell receptor beta chains were sequenced from one sample in a study of T cell changes during pregnancy in multiple sclerosis. Clones were read by immunoSEQ multiplex PCR, and TCRdb kept only the in-frame ones, dropping some. The data contain roughly 34,000 clones, about 92% of them singletons. Material: CD4+ T cells from peripheral blood mononuclear cells, obtained in the second trimester of pregnancy. These receptor sequences come from a female donor in good health, enrolled as a control in a pregnancy study.

The chain carries TRBV10-3 and TRBJ2-2; TRBD1 agrees at 8 bases. Germline V gene sequence: CDR1 ENHRY, CDR2 SYGVKD. This CDR3 has 15 amino acids. With V trimmed by 7 bases and J by 1 base, 5 bases remained unmatched. DNA for the CDR3: TGTGCCATCACCTCAGACAGGGGGAACACCGGGGAGCTGTTTTTT. This gives the protein CAITSDRGNTGELFF.

This rearrangement joins TRBV6-5 to TRBJ1-6, with 7 bases matching TRBD1. Germline assignment: CDR1 MNHEY and CDR2 SVGAGI. V shed 5 bases, J shed 5 bases, and the junction held 6 bases outside the gene matches. The CDR3 runs 15 residues. The CDR3 region has the DNA TGTGCCAGCAGTCCCAGGAGGGGGCATAATTCACCCCTCCACTTT. This sequence encodes CASSPRRGHNSPLHF.

This sequence joins TRBV5-1 and TRBJ1-1, with TRBD1 matching 8 bases. The length of the CDR3 is 16 residues. Trimming cost V 1 base and J 0 bases; bases outside gene matches: 5. Per germline, CDR1 SGHRS and CDR2 YFSETQ. Written as DNA, the CDR3 is TGCGCCAGCAGCTTGATGCAGGGGGCGGTGAACACTGAAGCTTTCTTT. It yields the protein CASSLMQGAVNTEAFF.

The chain employs TRBV14 and TRBJ1-2; possible D gene TRBD1, 6 bases. The CDR3 is made up of 14 amino acids. Trimming stripped 1 base from V and 3 bases from J, with 9 bases between. Germline V lookup: CDR1 SGHDN, CDR2 FVKESK. CDR3: CASSQGSGDYGYTF. In DNA form, the CDR3 reads TGTGCCAGCAGCCAAGGATCAGGGGACTATGGCTACACCTTC.

The chain employs TRBV19 and TRBJ1-5, with no clear D. Trimming took off 8 bases at V and 1 base at J, with 18 bases between the two ends. The CDR3 runs to 16 residues. The V gene's germline CDR1 is LNHDA and CDR2 SQIVND (reference sequence). In nucleotides, the CDR3 is TGTGCCAGTCCACGCCGGAGGCAGGCAAGCAATCAGCCCCAGCATTTT. This gives the protein CASPRRRQASNQPQHF.

CDR3 sequence reads: CASSLAVLGQGGTEAFF. CDR3 in DNA: TGTGCCAGCAGCTTGGCGGTTTTGGGACAGGGAGGCACTGAAGCTTTCTTT. The chain joins TRBV5-5 to TRBJ1-1, with 9 bases identical to TRBD1. Germline-derived CDR1 and CDR2 are SGHKS and YYEKEE (reference sequence). Germline trimming cut 0 bases from V and 4 bases from J; bases unmatched to any gene: 10. The CDR3 spans 17 residues.

The chain links TRBV19 to TRBJ2-7; TRBD1 aligns across 7 bases. Germline CDR1 is LNHDA and CDR2 is SQIVND (reference sequence). The ends lost 4 bases at V and 2 bases at J; junction bases unmatched: 11. CDR3 length equals 16 residues. In nucleotides, the CDR3 is TGTGCCAGTAGTAAAACCAACAGGGGAAAGGCCTACGAGCAGTACTTC. This gives the protein CASSKTNRGKAYEQYF.

The rearrangement joins TRBV9 to TRBJ1-3; 9 nucleotides agree with TRBD1. The V segment lost 0 bases and the J segment 2 bases; nucleotides outside the gene matches: 6. Germline V gene sequence: CDR1 SGDLS, CDR2 YYNGEE. This CDR3 region has 17 residues. The CDR3, as DNA: TGTGCCAGCAGCGTAGAAAGGGGACAGGGAGCTGGAAACACCATATATTTT. Amino acids: CASSVERGQGAGNTIYF.

This chain connects TRBV6-5 to TRBJ2-7, with a possible D match to TRBD1 (5 bases). Between the trimmed V and J ends, which lost 3 bases and 2 bases, there was a span of 14 bases. CDR1 and CDR2 from the germline V gene are MNHEY and SVGAGI. CDR3 length: 15 amino acids. The CDR3 protein is CASSYYRTGPYEQYF. The CDR3 coding sequence is TGTGCCAGCAGTTATTACCGAACAGGTCCCTACGAGCAGTACTTC.

V and J are TRBV5-1 and TRBJ1-1; TRBD1 matches at 10 bases. This CDR3 comprises 13 residues. CDR1 is SGHRS, CDR2 YFSETQ, per germline. The trim removed 4 bases at V and 10 bases at J, leaving 7 bases unmatched. DNA for the CDR3: TGCGCCAGCAGCCCTGGGACAGGGGAGGGAGCTTTCTTT. It is translated as CASSPGTGEGAFF.

V gene TRBV5-1 combines with J gene TRBJ1-3; TRBD1 agrees at 7 bases. Losses at the gene ends were 3 bases for V and 2 bases for J; bases not matched to a gene: 11. Germline CDR1 SGHRS, CDR2 YFSETQ. This CDR3 contains 17 residues. The CDR3 region has the DNA TGCGCCAGCAGCTGGGAGCAGACAGGGATCCCTGGAAACACCATATATTTT. Amino acids: CASSWEQTGIPGNTIYF.

The chain employs TRBV30 and TRBJ2-4; D may be TRBD2 (5 bases). Germline V gives CDR1 GTSNPN, CDR2 SVGIG (reference sequence). The CDR3 is 14 amino acids. With 5 bases removed from V and 6 bases from J, the gap between germline ends came to 17 bases. CDR3 coding DNA: TGTGCCTGGGGGAGACTCTCCGAGGGAAACATTCAGTACTTC. Translated, it gives CAWGRLSEGNIQYF.